The sequence of this T cell receptor beta chain was determined in a study of beta chain features in type 1 diabetes. Findings of the study overall: Among patients, naive, central memory and Treg TCRB repertoires appeared more similar than among healthy donors. Type 1 diabetes patients had TCRB CDR3s that were shorter (moderately but significantly so) in all four CD4+ subsets. Fewer junction insertions and more nucleotide deletions appeared in type 1 diabetes patients.

The V gene end was trimmed by 6 bases and the J gene end by 5 bases; junction bases not matched to a gene: 1. The CDR3 loop spans 13 amino acids. The V gene's germline CDR1 is ENHRY and CDR2 SYGVKD. Sorting of CD4+ naive, central memory, regulatory and stem cell-like memory cells was performed via CD45RO/CCR7/CD25/CD127/CD95/CD27. Purity exceeding 95% was reached by all sorted populations. Points on this clone: Its specificity is unknown.

Expressed TCRB transcripts got sequenced, as all isolated RNA was reverse transcribed. The table came from immunoSEQ multiplex PCR; TCRdb's copy has only in-frame clones and leaves some out. The sample includes roughly 340,000 clones, less than 15% of them seen just once. Source material: naive CD4+ T cells from blood. This TCR was sampled from a woman between 18 and 29 years old with type 1 diabetes. The chain joins TRBV10-3 to TRBJ2-5; 12 positions match TRBD2. For the CDR3, the DNA is TGTGCCATCAGGCTAGCGGGAGGGGAGACCCAGTACTTC. Translating gives CAIRLAGGETQYF.